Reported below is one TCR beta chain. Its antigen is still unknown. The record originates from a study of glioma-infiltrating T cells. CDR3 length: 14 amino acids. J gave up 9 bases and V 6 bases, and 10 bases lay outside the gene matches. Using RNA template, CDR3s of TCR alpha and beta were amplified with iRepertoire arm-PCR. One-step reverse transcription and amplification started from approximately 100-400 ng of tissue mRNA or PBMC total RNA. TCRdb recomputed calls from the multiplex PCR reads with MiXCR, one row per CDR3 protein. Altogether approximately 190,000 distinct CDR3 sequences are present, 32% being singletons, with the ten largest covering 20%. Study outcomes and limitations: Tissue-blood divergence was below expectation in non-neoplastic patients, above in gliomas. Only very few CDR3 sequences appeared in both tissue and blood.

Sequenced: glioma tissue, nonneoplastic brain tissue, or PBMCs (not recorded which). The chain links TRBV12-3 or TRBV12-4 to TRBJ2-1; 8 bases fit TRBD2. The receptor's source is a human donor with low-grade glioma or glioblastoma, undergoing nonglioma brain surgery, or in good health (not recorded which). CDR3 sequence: CASRAGSSGIEQFF. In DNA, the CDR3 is TGTGCCAGCAGGGCCGGGAGTAGCGGGATTGAGCAGTTCTTC.